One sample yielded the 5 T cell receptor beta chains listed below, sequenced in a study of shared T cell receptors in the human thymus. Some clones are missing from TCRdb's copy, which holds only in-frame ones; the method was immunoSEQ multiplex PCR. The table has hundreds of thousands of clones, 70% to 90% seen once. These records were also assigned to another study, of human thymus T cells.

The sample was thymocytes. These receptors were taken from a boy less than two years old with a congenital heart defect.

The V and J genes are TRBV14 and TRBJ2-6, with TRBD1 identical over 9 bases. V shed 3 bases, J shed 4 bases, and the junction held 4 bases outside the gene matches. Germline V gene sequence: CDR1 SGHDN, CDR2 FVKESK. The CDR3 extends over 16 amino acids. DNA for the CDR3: TGTGCCAGCAGCCAGGACAGGGGATCCGGGGCCAACGTCCTGACTTTC. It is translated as CASSQDRGSGANVLTF.

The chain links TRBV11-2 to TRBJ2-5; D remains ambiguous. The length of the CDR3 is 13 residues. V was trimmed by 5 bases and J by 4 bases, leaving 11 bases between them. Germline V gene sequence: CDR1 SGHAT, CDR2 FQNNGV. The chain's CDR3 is CASSQVSPETQYF. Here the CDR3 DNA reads TGTGCCAGCAGCCAAGTTAGCCCAGAGACCCAGTACTTC. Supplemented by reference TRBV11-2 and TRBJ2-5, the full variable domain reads EAGVAQSPRYKIIEKRQSVAFWCNPISGHATLYWYQQILGQGPKLLIQFQNNGVVDDSQLPKDRFSAERLKGVDSTLKIQPAKLEDSAVYLCASSQVSPETQYFGPGTRLLVL.

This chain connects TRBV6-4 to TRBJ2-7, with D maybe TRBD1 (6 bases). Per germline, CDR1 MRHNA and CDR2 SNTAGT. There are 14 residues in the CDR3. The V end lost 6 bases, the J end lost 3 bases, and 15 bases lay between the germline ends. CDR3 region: CASRFPGAVYEQYF. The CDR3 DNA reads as TGTGCCAGCAGGTTTCCAGGGGCAGTCTACGAGCAGTACTTC.

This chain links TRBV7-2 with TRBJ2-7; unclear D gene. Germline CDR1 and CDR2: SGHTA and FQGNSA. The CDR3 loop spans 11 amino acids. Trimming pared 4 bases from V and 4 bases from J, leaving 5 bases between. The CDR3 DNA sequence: TGTGCCAGCAGCTATAAATACGAGCAGTACTTC. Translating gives CASSYKYEQYF.

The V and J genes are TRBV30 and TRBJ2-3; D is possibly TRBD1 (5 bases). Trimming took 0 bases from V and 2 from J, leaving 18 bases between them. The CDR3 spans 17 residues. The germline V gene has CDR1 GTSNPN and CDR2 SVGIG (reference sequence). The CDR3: CAWSVRRAARVTDTQYF. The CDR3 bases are TGTGCCTGGAGTGTACGCCGGGCGGCCAGGGTCACAGATACGCAGTATTTT.